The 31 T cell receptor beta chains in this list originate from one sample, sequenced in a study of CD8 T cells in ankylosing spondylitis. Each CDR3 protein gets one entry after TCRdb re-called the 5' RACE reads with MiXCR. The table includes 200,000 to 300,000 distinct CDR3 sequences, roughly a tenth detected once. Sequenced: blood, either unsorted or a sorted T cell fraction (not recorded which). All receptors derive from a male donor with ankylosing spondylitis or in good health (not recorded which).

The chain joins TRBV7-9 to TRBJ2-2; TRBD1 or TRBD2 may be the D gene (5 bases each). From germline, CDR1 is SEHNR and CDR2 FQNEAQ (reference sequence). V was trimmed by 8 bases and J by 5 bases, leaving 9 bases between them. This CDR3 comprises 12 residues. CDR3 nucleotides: TGTGCCAGCGGGGGAGATACCGGGGAGCTGTTTTTT. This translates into CASGGDTGELFF.

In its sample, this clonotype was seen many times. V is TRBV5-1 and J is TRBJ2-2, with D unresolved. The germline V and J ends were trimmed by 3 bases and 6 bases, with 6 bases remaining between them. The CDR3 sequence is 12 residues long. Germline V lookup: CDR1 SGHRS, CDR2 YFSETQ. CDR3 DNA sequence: TGCGCCAGCAGCTGGGATGCCGGGGAGCTGTTTTTT. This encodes CASSWDAGELFF.

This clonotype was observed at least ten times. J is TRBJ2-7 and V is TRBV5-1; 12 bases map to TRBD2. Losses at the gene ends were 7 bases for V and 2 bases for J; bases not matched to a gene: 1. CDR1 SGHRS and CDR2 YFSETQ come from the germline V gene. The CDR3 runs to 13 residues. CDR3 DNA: TGCGCCAGCCGGACTAGCGGGACCTACGAGCAGTACTTC. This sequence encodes CASRTSGTYEQYF.

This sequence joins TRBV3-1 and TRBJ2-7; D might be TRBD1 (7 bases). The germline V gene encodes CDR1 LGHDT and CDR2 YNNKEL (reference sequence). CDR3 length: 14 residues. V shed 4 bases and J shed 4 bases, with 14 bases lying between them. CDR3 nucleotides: TGTGCCAGCAGCCGCGGGACAGTTAGGTACGAGCAGTACTTC. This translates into CASSRGTVRYEQYF.

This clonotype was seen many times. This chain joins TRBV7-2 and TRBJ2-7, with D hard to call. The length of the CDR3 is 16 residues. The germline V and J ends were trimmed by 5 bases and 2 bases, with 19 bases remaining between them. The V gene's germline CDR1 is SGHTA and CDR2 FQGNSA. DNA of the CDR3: TGTGCCAGCAGCCCCACCCCCGGGCTCCCAACCTACGAGCAGTACTTC. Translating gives CASSPTPGLPTYEQYF.

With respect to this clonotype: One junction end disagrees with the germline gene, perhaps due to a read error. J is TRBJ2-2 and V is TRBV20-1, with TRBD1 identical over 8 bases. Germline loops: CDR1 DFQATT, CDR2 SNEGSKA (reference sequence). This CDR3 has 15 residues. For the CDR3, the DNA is TGCAGTACTAGAGCAGGGGGCAGGAACACCGGGGAGCTGTTTTTT. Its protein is CSTRAGGRNTGELFF.

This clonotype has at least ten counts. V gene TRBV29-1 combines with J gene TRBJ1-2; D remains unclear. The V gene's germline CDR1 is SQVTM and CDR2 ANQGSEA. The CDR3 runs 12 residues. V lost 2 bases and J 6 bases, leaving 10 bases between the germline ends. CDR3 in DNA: TGCAGCGTTGAACCCGCGAGTGATGGCTACACCTTC. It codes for CSVEPASDGYTF.

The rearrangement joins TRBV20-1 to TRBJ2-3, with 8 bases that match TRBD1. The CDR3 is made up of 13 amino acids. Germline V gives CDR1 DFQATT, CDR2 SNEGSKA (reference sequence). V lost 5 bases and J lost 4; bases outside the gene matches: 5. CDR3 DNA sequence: TGCAGTGCTTCGACAGGGGCCGCAGATACGCAGTATTTT. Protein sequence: CSASTGAADTQYF.

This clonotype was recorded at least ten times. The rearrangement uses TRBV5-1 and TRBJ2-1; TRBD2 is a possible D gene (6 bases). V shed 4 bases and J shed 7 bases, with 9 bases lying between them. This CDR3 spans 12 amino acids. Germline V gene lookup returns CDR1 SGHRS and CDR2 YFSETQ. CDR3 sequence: CASSRAGNEQFF. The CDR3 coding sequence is TGCGCCAGCAGCCGCGCGGGGAATGAGCAGTTCTTC.

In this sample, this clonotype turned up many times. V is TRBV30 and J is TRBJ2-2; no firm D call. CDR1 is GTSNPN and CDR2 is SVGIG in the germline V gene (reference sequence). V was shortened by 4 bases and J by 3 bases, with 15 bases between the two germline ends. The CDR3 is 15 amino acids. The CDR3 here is CAWNLDGLDTGELFF. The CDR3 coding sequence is TGTGCCTGGAACTTGGACGGGCTCGACACCGGGGAGCTGTTTTTT. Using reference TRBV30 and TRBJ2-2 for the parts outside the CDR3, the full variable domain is SQTIHQWPATLVQPVGSPLSLECTVEGTSNPNLYWYRQAAGRGLQLLFYSVGIGQISSEVPQNLSASRPQDRQFILSSKKLLLSDSGFYLCAWNLDGLDTGELFFGEGSRLTVL.

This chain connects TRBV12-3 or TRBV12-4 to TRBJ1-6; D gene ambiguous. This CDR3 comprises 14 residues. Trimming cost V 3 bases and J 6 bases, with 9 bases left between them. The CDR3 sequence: CASSFGQSNSPLHF. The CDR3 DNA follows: TGTGCCAGCAGTTTTGGGCAGTCTAATTCACCCCTCCACTTT.

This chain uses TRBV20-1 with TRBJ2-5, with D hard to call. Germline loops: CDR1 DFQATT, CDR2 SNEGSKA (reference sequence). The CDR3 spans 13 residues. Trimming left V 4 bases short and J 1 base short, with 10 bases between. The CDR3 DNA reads TGCAGTGCTATGGGCAGCCCCCAAGAGACCCAGTACTTC. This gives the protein CSAMGSPQETQYF.

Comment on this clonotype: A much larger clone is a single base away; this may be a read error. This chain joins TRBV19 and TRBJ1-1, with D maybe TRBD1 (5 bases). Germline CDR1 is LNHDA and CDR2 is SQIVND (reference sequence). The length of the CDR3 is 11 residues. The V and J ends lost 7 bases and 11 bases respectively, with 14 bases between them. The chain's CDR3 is CASIMTALAFF. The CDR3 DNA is TGTGCCAGTATCATGACAGCGCTGGCTTTCTTT. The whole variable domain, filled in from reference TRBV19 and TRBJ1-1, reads DGGITQSPKYLFRKEGQNVTLSCEQNLNHDAMYWYRQDPGQGLRLIYYSQIVNDFQKGDIAEGYSVSREKKESFPLTVTSAQKNPTAFYLCASIMTALAFFGQGTRLTVV.

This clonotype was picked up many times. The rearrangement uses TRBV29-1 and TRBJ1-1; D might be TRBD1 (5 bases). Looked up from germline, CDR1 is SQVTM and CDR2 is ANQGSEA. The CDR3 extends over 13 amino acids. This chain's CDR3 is CLEGWPGNTEAFF. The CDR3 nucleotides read TGCCTAGAGGGGTGGCCAGGGAACACTGAAGCTTTCTTT.

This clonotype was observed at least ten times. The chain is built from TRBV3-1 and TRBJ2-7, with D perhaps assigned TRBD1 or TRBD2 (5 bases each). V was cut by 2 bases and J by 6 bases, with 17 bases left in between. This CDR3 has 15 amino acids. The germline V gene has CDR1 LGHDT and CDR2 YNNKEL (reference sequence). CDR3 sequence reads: CASSQFSGTPLEQYF. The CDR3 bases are TGTGCCAGCAGCCAATTTTCCGGGACCCCCCTCGAGCAGTACTTC.

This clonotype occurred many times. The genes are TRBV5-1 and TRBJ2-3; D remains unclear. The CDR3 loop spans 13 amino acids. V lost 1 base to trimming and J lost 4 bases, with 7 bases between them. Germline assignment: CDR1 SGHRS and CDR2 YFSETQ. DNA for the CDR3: TGCGCCAGCAGCTTGATCAAAGCAGATACGCAGTATTTT. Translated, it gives CASSLIKADTQYF.

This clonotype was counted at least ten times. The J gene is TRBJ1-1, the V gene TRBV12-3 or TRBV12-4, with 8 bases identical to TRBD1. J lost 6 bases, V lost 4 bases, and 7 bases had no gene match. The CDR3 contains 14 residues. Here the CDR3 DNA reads TGTGCCAGCAGTTGGTCTCAGGGGGCCGCTGAAGCTTTCTTT. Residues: CASSWSQGAAEAFF.

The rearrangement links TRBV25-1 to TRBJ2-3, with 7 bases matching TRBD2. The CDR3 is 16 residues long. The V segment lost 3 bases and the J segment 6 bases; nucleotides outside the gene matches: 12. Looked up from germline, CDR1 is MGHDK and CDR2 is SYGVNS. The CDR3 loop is CASSDLEGGEGDTQYF. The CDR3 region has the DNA TGTGCCAGCAGTGATCTTGAAGGCGGGGAGGGGGATACGCAGTATTTT. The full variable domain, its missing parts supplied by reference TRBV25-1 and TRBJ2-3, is EADIYQTPRYLVIGTGKKITLECSQTMGHDKMYWYQQDPGMELHLIHYSYGVNSTEKGDLSSESTVSRIRTEHFPLTLESARPSHTSQYLCASSDLEGGEGDTQYFGPGTRLTVL.

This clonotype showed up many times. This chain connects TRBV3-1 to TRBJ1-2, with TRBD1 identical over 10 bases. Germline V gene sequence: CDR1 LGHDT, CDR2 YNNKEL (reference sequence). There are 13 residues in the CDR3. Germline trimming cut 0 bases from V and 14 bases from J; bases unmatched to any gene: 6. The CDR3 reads CASSQEPGQGQTF. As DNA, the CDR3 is TGTGCCAGCAGCCAAGAACCGGGACAGGGGCAAACCTTC.

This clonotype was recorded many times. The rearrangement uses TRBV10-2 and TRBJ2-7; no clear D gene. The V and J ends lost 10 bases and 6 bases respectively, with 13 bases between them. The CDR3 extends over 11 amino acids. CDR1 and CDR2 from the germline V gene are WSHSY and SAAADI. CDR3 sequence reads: CATLGLGEQYF. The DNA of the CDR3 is TGCGCCACCCTAGGTCTCGGCGAGCAGTACTTC.

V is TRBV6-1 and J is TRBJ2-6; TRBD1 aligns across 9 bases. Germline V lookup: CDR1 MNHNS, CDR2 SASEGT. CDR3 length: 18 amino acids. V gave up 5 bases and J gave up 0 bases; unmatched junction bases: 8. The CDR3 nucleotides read TGTGCCAGCAGTCCACGAGGGACAGGGATCTCTGGGGCCAACGTCCTGACTTTC. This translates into CASSPRGTGISGANVLTF.

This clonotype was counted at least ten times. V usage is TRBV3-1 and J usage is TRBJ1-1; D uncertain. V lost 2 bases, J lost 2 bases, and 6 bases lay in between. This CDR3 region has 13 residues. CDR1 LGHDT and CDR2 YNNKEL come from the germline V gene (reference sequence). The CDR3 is CASSQQTNTEAFF. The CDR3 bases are TGTGCCAGCAGCCAACAAACCAACACTGAAGCTTTCTTT.

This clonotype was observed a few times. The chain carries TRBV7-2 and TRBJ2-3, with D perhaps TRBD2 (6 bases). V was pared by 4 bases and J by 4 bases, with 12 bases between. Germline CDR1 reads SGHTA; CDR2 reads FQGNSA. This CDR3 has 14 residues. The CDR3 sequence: CASSSGLTADTQYF. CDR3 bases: TGTGCCAGCAGCTCGGGACTGACAGCAGATACGCAGTATTTT.

The CDR3 protein is CSAPGVGYTF. In DNA form, the CDR3 reads TGCAGTGCTCCAGGGGTTGGCTACACCTTC. V is TRBV20-1 and J is TRBJ1-2, with D tentatively TRBD1 (6 bases). Germline V CDR1 and CDR2: DFQATT, SNEGSKA (reference sequence). The CDR3 covers 10 residues. With 5 bases removed from V and 7 bases from J, the gap between germline ends came to 8 bases.

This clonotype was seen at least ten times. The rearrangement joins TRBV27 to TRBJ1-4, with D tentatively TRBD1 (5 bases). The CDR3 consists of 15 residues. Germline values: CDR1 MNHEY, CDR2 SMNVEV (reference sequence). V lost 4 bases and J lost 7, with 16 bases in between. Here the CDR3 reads CASSSPQGSLEKLFF. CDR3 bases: TGTGCCAGCAGTTCGCCCCAGGGTTCCCTTGAAAAACTGTTTTTT. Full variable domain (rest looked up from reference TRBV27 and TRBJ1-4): EAQVTQNPRYLITVTGKKLTVTCSQNMNHEYMSWYRQDPGLGLRQIYYSMNVEVTDKGDVPEGYKVSRKEKRNFPLILESPSPNQTSLYFCASSSPQGSLEKLFFGSGTQLSVL.

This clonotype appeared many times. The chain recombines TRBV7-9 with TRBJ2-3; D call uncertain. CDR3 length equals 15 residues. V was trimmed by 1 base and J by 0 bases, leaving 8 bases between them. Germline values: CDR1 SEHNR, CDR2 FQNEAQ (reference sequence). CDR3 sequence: CASSLGDLSTDTQYF. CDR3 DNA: TGTGCCAGCAGCTTAGGGGATCTTAGCACAGATACGCAGTATTTT.

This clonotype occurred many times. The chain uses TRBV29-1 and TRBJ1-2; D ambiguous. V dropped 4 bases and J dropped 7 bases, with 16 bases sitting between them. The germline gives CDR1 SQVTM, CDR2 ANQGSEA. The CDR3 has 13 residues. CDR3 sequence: CSVGTALGSGYTF. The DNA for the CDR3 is TGCAGCGTTGGTACGGCCCTAGGAAGTGGCTACACCTTC.

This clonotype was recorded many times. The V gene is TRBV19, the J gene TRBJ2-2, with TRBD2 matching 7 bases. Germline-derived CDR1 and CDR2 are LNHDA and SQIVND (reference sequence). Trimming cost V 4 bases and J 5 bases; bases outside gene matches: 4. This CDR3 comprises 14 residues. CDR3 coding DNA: TGTGCCAGTAGTAGGGGGACTAAGACCGGGGAGCTGTTTTTT. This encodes CASSRGTKTGELFF.

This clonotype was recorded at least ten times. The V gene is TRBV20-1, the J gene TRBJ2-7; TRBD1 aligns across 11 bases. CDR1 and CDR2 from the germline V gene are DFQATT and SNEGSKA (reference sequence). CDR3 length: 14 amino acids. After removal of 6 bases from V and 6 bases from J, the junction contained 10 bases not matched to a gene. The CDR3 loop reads CSARKGQGAREQYF. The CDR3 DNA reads TGCAGTGCCAGGAAAGGACAGGGGGCTCGCGAGCAGTACTTC.

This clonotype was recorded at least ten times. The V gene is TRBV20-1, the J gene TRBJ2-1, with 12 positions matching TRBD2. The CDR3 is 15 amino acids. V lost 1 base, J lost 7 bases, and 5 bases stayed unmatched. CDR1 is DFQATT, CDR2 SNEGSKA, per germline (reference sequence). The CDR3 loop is CSARALAGGQNEQFF. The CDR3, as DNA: TGCAGTGCTAGAGCGCTAGCGGGGGGGCAGAATGAGCAGTTCTTC.

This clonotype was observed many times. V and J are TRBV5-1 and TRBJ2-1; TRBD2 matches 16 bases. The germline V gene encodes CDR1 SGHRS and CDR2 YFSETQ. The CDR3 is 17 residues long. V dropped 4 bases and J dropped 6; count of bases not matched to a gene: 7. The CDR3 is CASSPGLAGGPLNEQFF. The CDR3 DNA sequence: TGCGCCAGCAGCCCGGGACTAGCGGGGGGGCCCCTCAATGAGCAGTTCTTC.